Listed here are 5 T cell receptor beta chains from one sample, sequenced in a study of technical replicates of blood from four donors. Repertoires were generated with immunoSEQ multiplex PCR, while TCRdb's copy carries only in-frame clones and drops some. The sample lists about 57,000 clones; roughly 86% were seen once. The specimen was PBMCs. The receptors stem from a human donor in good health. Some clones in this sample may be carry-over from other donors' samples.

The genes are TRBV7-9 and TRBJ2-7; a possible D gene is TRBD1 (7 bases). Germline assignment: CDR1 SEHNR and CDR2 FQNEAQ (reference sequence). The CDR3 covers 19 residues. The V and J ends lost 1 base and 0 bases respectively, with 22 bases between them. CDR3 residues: CASSLVRQGGYQNSYEQYF. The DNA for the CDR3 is TGTGCCAGCAGCTTAGTTCGGCAGGGGGGATACCAGAACTCCTACGAGCAGTACTTC. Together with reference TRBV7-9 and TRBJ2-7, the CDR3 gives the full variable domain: DTGVSQNPRHKITKRGQNVTFRCDPISEHNRLYWYRQTLGQGPEFLTYFQNEAQLEKSRLLSDRFSAERPKGSFSTLEIQRTEQGDSAMYLCASSLVRQGGYQNSYEQYFGPGTRLTVT.

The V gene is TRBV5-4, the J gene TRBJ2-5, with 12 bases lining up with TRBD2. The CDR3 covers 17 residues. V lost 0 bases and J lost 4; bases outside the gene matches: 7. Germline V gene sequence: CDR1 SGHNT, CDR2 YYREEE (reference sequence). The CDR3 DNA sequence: TGTGCCAGCAGCTTGGCGCCTAGCGGGGGGGCCGGAGAGACCCAGTACTTC. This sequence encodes CASSLAPSGGAGETQYF.

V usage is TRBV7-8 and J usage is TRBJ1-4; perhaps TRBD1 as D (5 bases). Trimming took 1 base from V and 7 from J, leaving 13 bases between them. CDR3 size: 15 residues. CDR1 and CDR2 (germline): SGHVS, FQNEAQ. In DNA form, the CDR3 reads TGTGCCAGCAGCTTAGTCCTGGGGCTGGGTGAAAAACTGTTTTTT. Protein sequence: CASSLVLGLGEKLFF.

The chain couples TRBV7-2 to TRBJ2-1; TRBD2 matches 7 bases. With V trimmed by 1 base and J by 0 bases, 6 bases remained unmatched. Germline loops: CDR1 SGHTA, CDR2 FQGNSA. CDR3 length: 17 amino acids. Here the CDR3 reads CASSLVLAPSSYNEQFF. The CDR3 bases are TGTGCCAGCAGCTTAGTACTAGCGCCCAGCTCCTACAATGAGCAGTTCTTC.

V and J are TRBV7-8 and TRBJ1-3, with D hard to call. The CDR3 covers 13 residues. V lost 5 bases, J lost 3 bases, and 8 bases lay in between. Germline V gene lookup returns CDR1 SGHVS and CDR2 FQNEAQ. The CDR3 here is CASSPGLGNTIYF. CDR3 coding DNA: TGTGCCAGCAGCCCTGGACTTGGAAACACCATATATTTT.